Listed below are T cell receptor beta chains from one sample, sequenced in a study of shared clonotypes between healthy human individuals. TCRdb's table, derived via immunoSEQ multiplex PCR, lists solely in-frame clones and lacks some. The sample lists a few million clones, around nine tenths seen once, with roughly 0.14% in the top ten. Source material: naive CD4+ T cells sorted from blood. Receptors originate from a man younger than 35 in good health. CDR3s include the opening cysteine and the closing phenylalanine or tryptophan. The order of the fields is V gene, clone size, CDR3 length, D gene, J gene, CDR3 protein, CDR3 DNA. A D gene is named only where the DNA matches it firmly. Only some rows state a clone size, as once, few, many or a class for expanded clones.

V gene: TRBV9
clone size: .
CDR3 length: 14
D gene: .
J gene: TRBJ1-2
CDR3 protein: CASSAGPSNYGYTF
CDR3 DNA: TGTGCCAGCAGCGCGGGACCTTCTAACTATGGCTACACCTTC

V gene: TRBV7-2
clone size: once
CDR3 length: 13
D gene: .
J gene: TRBJ2-5
CDR3 protein: CASSLSFDETQYF
CDR3 DNA: TGTGCCAGCAGCTTATCTTTCGATGAGACCCAGTACTTC

V gene: TRBV19
clone size: .
CDR3 length: 19
D gene: .
J gene: TRBJ1-5
CDR3 protein: CASSIDNFRGLTSNQPQHF
CDR3 DNA: TGTGCCAGTAGTATAGATAACTTCAGGGGTTTGACGAGCAATCAGCCCCAGCATTTT

V gene: TRBV1
clone size: .
CDR3 length: 17
D gene: .
J gene: TRBJ2-2
CDR3 protein: CTSSQDRRGENTGELFF
CDR3 DNA: TGCACCAGCAGCCAAGATAGGCGCGGGGAAAACACCGGGGAGCTGTTTTTT

V gene: TRBV7-2
clone size: .
CDR3 length: 12
D gene: .
J gene: TRBJ2-1
CDR3 protein: CASSFQGNEQFF
CDR3 DNA: TGTGCCAGCAGCTTCCAGGGCAATGAGCAGTTCTTC

V gene: TRBV5-1
clone size: .
CDR3 length: 17
D gene: .
J gene: TRBJ2-6
CDR3 protein: CASRKAGANSGANVLTF
CDR3 DNA: TGCGCCAGCAGAAAAGCAGGGGCCAACTCTGGGGCCAACGTCCTGACTTTC

V gene: TRBV2
clone size: few
CDR3 length: 14
D gene: .
J gene: TRBJ1-1
CDR3 protein: CASSEASSNTEAFF
CDR3 DNA: TGTGCCAGCAGTGAAGCGTCCTCGAACACTGAAGCTTTCTTT

V gene: TRBV10-2
clone size: .
CDR3 length: 13
D gene: .
J gene: TRBJ2-2
CDR3 protein: CASKMDRSGELFF
CDR3 DNA: TGCGCCAGTAAGATGGACAGATCCGGGGAGCTGTTTTTT

V gene: TRBV15
clone size: .
CDR3 length: 15
D gene: .
J gene: TRBJ2-7
CDR3 protein: CATSREPGQSYEQYF
CDR3 DNA: TGTGCCACCAGCAGAGAGCCGGGCCAATCCTACGAGCAGTACTTC

V gene: TRBV27
clone size: .
CDR3 length: 16
D gene: .
J gene: TRBJ2-2
CDR3 protein: CASSVKSPPGTGELFF
CDR3 DNA: TGTGCCAGCAGTGTAAAGAGCCCCCCGGGCACCGGGGAGCTGTTTTTT

V gene: TRBV5-6
clone size: .
CDR3 length: 15
D gene: TRBD1
J gene: TRBJ1-1
CDR3 protein: CASSRTDREGTEAFF
CDR3 DNA: TGTGCCAGCAGCCGAACGGACAGGGAGGGCACTGAAGCTTTCTTT

V gene: TRBV18
clone size: once
CDR3 length: 15
D gene: .
J gene: TRBJ1-3
CDR3 protein: CASSPPVISGNTIYF
CDR3 DNA: TGTGCCAGCTCACCACCAGTGATCTCTGGAAACACCATATATTTT

V gene: TRBV7-2
clone size: .
CDR3 length: 18
D gene: TRBD2
J gene: TRBJ2-6
CDR3 protein: CASSLRLAGGRRANVLTF
CDR3 DNA: TGTGCCAGCAGCTTGCGACTAGCGGGAGGCCGCAGGGCCAACGTCCTGACTTTC

V gene: TRBV13
clone size: .
CDR3 length: 15
D gene: TRBD1
J gene: TRBJ2-1
CDR3 protein: CASSHASDRDPEQFF
CDR3 DNA: TGTGCCAGCAGCCACGCCTCGGACAGGGACCCTGAGCAGTTCTTC

V gene: TRBV11-2
clone size: .
CDR3 length: 13
D gene: TRBD1
J gene: TRBJ1-5
CDR3 protein: CASSSGQGQPQHF
CDR3 DNA: TGTGCCAGCAGCTCGGGACAGGGCCAGCCCCAGCATTTT

V gene: TRBV6-5
clone size: .
CDR3 length: 13
D gene: .
J gene: TRBJ2-7
CDR3 protein: CASSPTSTYEQYF
CDR3 DNA: TGTGCCAGCAGCCCAACTAGCACTTACGAGCAGTACTTC

V gene: TRBV6-5
clone size: .
CDR3 length: 12
D gene: .
J gene: TRBJ1-3
CDR3 protein: CASRGGGNTIYF
CDR3 DNA: TGTGCCTCCCGGGGAGGTGGAAACACCATATATTTT

V gene: TRBV11-2
clone size: .
CDR3 length: 14
D gene: .
J gene: TRBJ2-5
CDR3 protein: CASSLDKIEETQYF
CDR3 DNA: TGTGCCAGCAGCTTAGATAAAATAGAAGAGACCCAGTACTTC

V gene: TRBV4-1
clone size: .
CDR3 length: 16
D gene: .
J gene: TRBJ2-3
CDR3 protein: CASTQSAASNADTQYF
CDR3 DNA: TGCGCCAGCACCCAGAGTGCGGCCTCGAACGCAGATACGCAGTATTTT

V gene: TRBV18
clone size: .
CDR3 length: 15
D gene: TRBD1
J gene: TRBJ2-1
CDR3 protein: CASSTPGQGYNEQFF
CDR3 DNA: TGTGCCAGCTCAACCCCGGGACAGGGCTACAATGAGCAGTTCTTC

V gene: TRBV7-3
clone size: .
CDR3 length: 13
D gene: .
J gene: TRBJ2-6
CDR3 protein: CASGSSGANVLTF
CDR3 DNA: TGTGCCAGTGGGAGCTCTGGGGCCAACGTCCTGACTTTC